This TCR beta chain was sequenced during a study of beta chain features in type 1 diabetes (dated by TCRdb to about 2018). As for the study more broadly: Patients and healthy donors did not differ in mean age, gender distribution, total cell number or subset yield. A total of 90 million to 140 million sorted cells were examined across all samples, and RNA yield correlated strongly with the number of cells per subset. The study compared TCRB repertoires of sorted circulating CD4+ T cell subsets between recently diagnosed type 1 diabetes patients and matched healthy donors. Regulatory and stem cell-like memory subsets were isolated from only 8 patients and roughly eight healthy donors, whereas naive and central memory subsets came from all 30 or so donors.

This clone was counted a few times. Its cognate antigen has yet to be identified. No quality values exist for individual bases; no much larger clone is one base distant. Each donor gave one peripheral blood draw, averaging roughly 100 mL, which was collected into heparinised tubes. Using a panel that included CD45RO, CCR7, CD25, CD127, CD95 and CD27, naive, central memory, regulatory and stem cell-like memory CD4+ T cells were sorted on a BD FACSAria II. All sorted populations exceeded 95% purity. PBMCs were isolated right away by Lymphoprep density gradient centrifugation and were stained directly, without culture. Samples were stained and sorted in pairs, with one healthy donor and one patient per experiment, so that batch effects were minimized. The entire amount of isolated RNA was reverse transcribed using the High Capacity cDNA Reverse Transcription Kit, so the sequenced TCRB transcripts were expressed ones. Naive, central memory and regulatory T cell samples underwent deep immunoSEQ sequencing, averaging roughly 3.3 million total reads per sample. Sorted cells were lysed in RLT buffer and RNA was extracted with DNase-treated RNeasy Micro or Mini kits, depending on cell number. Each cell subset was processed separately to prevent cross-contamination, with patient and healthy donor samples processed together. Using the immunoSEQ multiplex PCR, TCRB sequences were amplified from cDNA into 87-bp fragments spanning the CDR3 region. Sequencing of the amplicons was performed on the Illumina HiSeq platform. The original pipeline was this. Synthetic template baselines were used to correct PCR bias computationally, reads within Hamming distance 2 were collapsed, and singletons that could not be merged were discarded. Reads were aligned against IMGT to assign V, D and J genes, CDR3 length and insertions or deletions at six rearrangement sites. Clonotype counts were normalized to sorted cell number within each subset before computing true diversity and Gini coefficients with the tcR R package. The overlap coefficient, calculated on TCRB nucleotide sequences, was used to measure repertoire sharing. TCRdb obtained this table from immuneACCESS and retained in-frame rearrangements with V and J assigned. These tables miss some clones; where compared with another copy, unresolved V genes account for less than half of the shortfall, and the remainder is unexplained. Clone size and V and J calls were adopted from that table, with D and trimming inferred from the DNA. The sample records 150,000 or so clones, around 51% of which are singletons. The ten largest clones represent around 0.45% of the sample.

The full study reports these points: Only small numbers of individuals were included in the HLA sub-analyses, which left unresolved whether HLA type had any influence on TCRB rearrangement. The naive, central memory and regulatory TCRB repertoires appeared to resemble one another more closely among patients than among healthy donors. Fewer insertions and more nucleotide deletions at VDJ recombination sites were observed in patients with type 1 diabetes, implying thymic rearrangement abnormalities. Sequencing cDNA rather than genomic DNA could over-represent highly expressing activated cells, although activation and CD3 levels did not differ between groups. In all four CD4+ subsets, TCRB CDR3 length was moderately but significantly shorter in type 1 diabetes patients. Shorter templates might be favored by PCR, yet because patient and control samples were amplified and corrected together, any such skew would affect both groups equally.

The sequence came from a man younger than 35 in good health. Specimen: Tregs from blood. This specimen's cell subset or site label, interpreted: regulatory CD4+ T cells.

The CDR3 reads CASSFLAGDEQYF. The DNA reads TGTGCCAGCAGTTTTCTAGCGGGAGACGAGCAGTACTTC. The sequence is built from TRBV27 and TRBJ2-7; TRBD2 lines up with 10 middle nucleotides. The CDR3 runs 13 residues from the cysteine to the phenylalanine. The sequence is cut down to CDR3 DNA, 39 bases in frame from base 1. Per the germline V gene (reference sequence), MNHEY is the CDR1 and SMNVEV is the CDR2. Trimming removed 3 bases from V and 5 bases from J; the gene matches leave 1 base unexplained.